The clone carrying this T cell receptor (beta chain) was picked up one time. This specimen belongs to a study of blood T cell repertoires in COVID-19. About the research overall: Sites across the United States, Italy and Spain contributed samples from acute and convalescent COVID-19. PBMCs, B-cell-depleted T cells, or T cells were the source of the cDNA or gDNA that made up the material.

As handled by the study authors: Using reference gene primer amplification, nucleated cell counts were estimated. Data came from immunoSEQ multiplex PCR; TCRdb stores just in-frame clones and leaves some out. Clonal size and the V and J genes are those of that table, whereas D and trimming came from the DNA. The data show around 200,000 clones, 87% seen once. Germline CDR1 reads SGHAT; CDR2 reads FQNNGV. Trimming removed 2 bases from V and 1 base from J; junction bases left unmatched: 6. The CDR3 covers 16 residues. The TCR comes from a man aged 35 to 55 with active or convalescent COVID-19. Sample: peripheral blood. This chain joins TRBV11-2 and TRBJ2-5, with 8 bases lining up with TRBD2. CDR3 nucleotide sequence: TGTGCCAGCAGCTTAAAGGGACTAGGCGCCCAAGAGACCCAGTACTTC. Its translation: CASSLKGLGAQETQYF.